The 27 T cell receptor beta chains listed next were all sequenced from one sample in a study of blood T cell repertoires in COVID-19. Clones were read by immunoSEQ multiplex PCR, and TCRdb kept only the in-frame ones, dropping some. The sample carries about 250,000 clones, more than 70% recorded once. Input material: peripheral blood. All receptors derive from a woman aged 25 to 39 with COVID-19, enrolled during active disease.

The rearrangement links TRBV2 to TRBJ2-1, with 14 bases that match TRBD2. The CDR3 is 15 amino acids. Per germline, CDR1 SNHLY and CDR2 FYNNEI. The V gene end was trimmed by 5 bases and the J gene end by 4 bases; junction bases not matched to a gene: 1. The CDR3 coding sequence is TGTGCCAGCAGTCGACTAGCGGGAGGGTACAATGAGCAGTTCTTC. Translated: CASSRLAGGYNEQFF. The variable domain in full, with the rest retrieved from reference TRBV2 and TRBJ2-1, is EPEVTQTPSHQVTQMGQEVILRCVPISNHLYFYWYRQILGQKVEFLVSFYNNEISEKSEIFDDQFSVERPDGSNFTLKIRSTKLEDSAMYFCASSRLAGGYNEQFFGPGTRLTVL.

This rearrangement joins TRBV6-2 or TRBV6-3 to TRBJ2-7, with 10 bases aligning to TRBD1. V was pared by 2 bases and J by 3 bases, with 16 bases of the junction left unmatched. The CDR3 runs 19 residues. The germline V gene has CDR1 MNHEY and CDR2 SVGEGT. CDR3 protein: CASSYRATGGTDLSYEQYF. Written as DNA, the CDR3 is TGTGCCAGCAGTTACCGGGCGACAGGGGGCACCGATTTAAGCTACGAGCAGTACTTC.

The rearrangement uses TRBV18 and TRBJ1-4; the D is unclear. Per the germline V gene, CDR1 is KGHSH and CDR2 is LQKENI. This CDR3 is built from 17 residues. The germline V and J ends were trimmed by 0 bases and 0 bases, with 11 bases remaining between them. CDR3: CASSPPTGIATNEKLFF. CDR3 in DNA: TGTGCCAGCTCACCACCAACGGGAATTGCAACTAATGAAAAACTGTTTTTT.

This clone has only one observation. Written as DNA, the CDR3 is TGTGCCAGCAGTGATCGCGGGGGCCGCATTCAGTACTTC. Its protein is CASSDRGGRIQYF. The genes are TRBV6-1 and TRBJ2-4; D perhaps matches TRBD2 (7 bases). The CDR3 is made up of 13 amino acids. From germline, CDR1 is MNHNS and CDR2 SASEGT. V lost 3 bases to trimming and J lost 9 bases, with 12 bases between them.

The chain couples TRBV6-2 or TRBV6-3 to TRBJ1-1; D unclear. The CDR3 extends over 14 amino acids. Germline assignment: CDR1 MNHEY and CDR2 SVGEGT. V lost 0 bases and J lost 6, with 11 bases in between. CDR3 DNA: TGTGCCAGCAGTTACTCGAGTGAAGCTCCTGAAGCTTTCTTT. It yields the protein CASSYSSEAPEAFF.

This CDR3 is CASSLRTGDSYEQYF. The CDR3 DNA reads TGCGCCAGCAGCCTTAGGACAGGGGATTCCTACGAGCAGTACTTC. The chain joins TRBV5-1 to TRBJ2-7, with 9 bases that match TRBD1. The germline CDR1 and CDR2 sequences are SGHRS and YFSETQ. The CDR3 contains 15 residues. V shed 4 bases, J shed 1 base, and the junction held 6 bases outside the gene matches.

This chain links TRBV27 with TRBJ2-1, with TRBD2 as a possible D gene (5 bases). In germline, CDR1 is MNHEY, CDR2 SMNVEV (reference sequence). V lost 1 base, J lost 8 bases, and 12 bases lay in between. CDR3 length: 14 residues. This chain's CDR3 is CASSLWKAADEQFF. In DNA, the CDR3 is TGTGCCAGCAGTTTATGGAAAGCGGCAGATGAGCAGTTCTTC.

Only one count was recorded for this clone. This chain links TRBV28 with TRBJ1-2; D uncertain. This CDR3 spans 15 amino acids. CDR1 and CDR2 from the germline V gene are MDHEN and SYDVKM. V was cut by 6 bases and J by 5 bases, with 19 bases left in between. DNA for the CDR3: TGTGCCAGCAGGCGCCCGGGTCCGAAGATTTATGGCTACACCTTC. Translation gives CASRRPGPKIYGYTF.

This clone came up once. CDR3: CASSYGGGSDPDTQYF. CDR3 nucleotides: TGTGCCAGCAGTTACGGGGGCGGGAGTGATCCAGATACGCAGTATTTT. This chain connects TRBV6-5 to TRBJ2-3, with D possibly matching TRBD2 (7 bases). The V and J ends lost 2 bases and 4 bases respectively, with 16 bases between them. This CDR3 is built from 16 residues. Per germline, CDR1 MNHEY and CDR2 SVGAGI.

The chain employs TRBV5-6 and TRBJ2-5, with 7 bases lining up with TRBD1. Germline V gene lookup returns CDR1 SGHDT and CDR2 YYEEEE. The CDR3 has 16 amino acids. The V and J ends lost 1 base and 2 bases, in that order; junction bases with no gene match: 8. The CDR3 loop reads CASSLISGTVQETQYF. CDR3 DNA: TGTGCCAGCAGCTTGATTTCCGGGACAGTACAAGAGACCCAGTACTTC. The full variable domain, completed using reference TRBV5-6 and TRBJ2-5, is DAGVTQSPTHLIKTRGQQVTLRCSPKSGHDTVSWYQQALGQGPQFIFQYYEEEERQRGNFPDRFSGHQFPNYSSELNVNALLLGDSALYLCASSLISGTVQETQYFGPGTRLLVL.

The chain combines TRBV4-3 with TRBJ2-5; 9 bases fit TRBD2. The CDR3 loop spans 17 amino acids. The germline gives CDR1 LGHNA, CDR2 YSLEER. Trimming removed 4 bases from V and 0 bases from J; junction bases left unmatched: 9. The CDR3: CASSPLNSGGYQETQYF. The CDR3 DNA follows: TGCGCCAGCAGCCCCCTTAACAGCGGGGGGTACCAAGAGACCCAGTACTTC.

The J gene is TRBJ1-2, the V gene TRBV2; D perhaps matches TRBD1 (6 bases). V was shortened by 3 bases and J by 5 bases, with 13 bases between the two germline ends. Looked up from germline, CDR1 is SNHLY and CDR2 is FYNNEI. The length of the CDR3 is 14 residues. CDR3 loop: CASSDRGRGYGYTF. The DNA of the CDR3 is TGTGCCAGCAGTGATAGGGGGAGGGGTTATGGCTACACCTTC.

The chain's CDR3 is CASSGPRLRGDTQYF. Here the CDR3 DNA reads TGTGCCAGCAGTGGCCCTCGGTTGCGGGGAGATACGCAGTATTTT. This chain connects TRBV2 to TRBJ2-3, with D possibly being TRBD2 (6 bases). The CDR3 covers 15 residues. CDR1 is SNHLY and CDR2 is FYNNEI in the germline V gene. V was cut by 4 bases and J by 5 bases, with 16 bases left in between.

V gene TRBV10-2 combines with J gene TRBJ2-1; no definite D call. The CDR3 loop spans 14 amino acids. V was pared by 5 bases and J by 1 base, with 9 bases between. Germline-derived CDR1 and CDR2 are WSHSY and SAAADI. This chain's CDR3 is CASSSAGSYNEQFF. For the CDR3, the DNA is TGCGCCAGCAGTTCGGCCGGGTCCTACAATGAGCAGTTCTTC.

This chain links TRBV6-5 with TRBJ1-6; 7 positions match TRBD1. Germline CDR1 and CDR2: MNHEY and SVGAGI. Trimming took 7 bases from V and 7 from J; bases not matched to a gene: 10. The CDR3 loop spans 15 amino acids. The CDR3: CASTNQGVRNSPLHF. In DNA, the CDR3 is TGTGCCAGCACTAACCAGGGGGTTCGAAATTCACCCCTCCACTTT.

This sequence joins TRBV4-2 and TRBJ2-1; 9 bases match TRBD2. V shed 3 bases, J shed 9 bases, and the junction held 12 bases outside the gene matches. Per the germline V gene, CDR1 is LGHNA and CDR2 is YNFKEQ. The CDR3 loop spans 16 amino acids. The CDR3 DNA reads as TGTGCCAGCAGCCACAGAGACTGGCGGGGGGGAGCTGAGCAGTTCTTC. This gives the protein CASSHRDWRGGAEQFF.

This chain uses TRBV2 with TRBJ1-2; perhaps TRBD1 as D (5 bases). Germline lookup yields CDR1 SNHLY and CDR2 FYNNEI. The CDR3 is made up of 14 amino acids. The V and J ends lost 3 bases and 0 bases respectively, with 8 bases between them. CDR3 in amino acids: CASSDIRANYGYTF. CDR3 in DNA: TGTGCCAGCAGTGATATCAGGGCTAACTATGGCTACACCTTC.

V and J are TRBV21-1 and TRBJ2-1; the tabulated D call, TRBD2, remains unverified against the DNA. TRBV21-1 is a listed pseudogene. This CDR3 region has 13 residues. CDR3 amino acids: CASSKGRALREFF. CDR3 DNA sequence: TGTGCCAGCAGCAAGGGCCGGGCCTTGAGGGAGTTCTTC.

The chain carries TRBV7-2 and TRBJ1-1, with a weak D call TRBD1 (6 bases). The length of the CDR3 is 16 residues. V was trimmed by 1 base and J by 5 bases, leaving 17 bases between them. Germline assignment: CDR1 SGHTA and CDR2 FQGNSA. DNA of the CDR3: TGTGCCAGCAGCTTAGGGGGGGGGCGCGTTGGGACTGAAGCTTTCTTT. It codes for CASSLGGGRVGTEAFF.

The CDR3 DNA reads TGTGCCAGCAGCCTCGGAGGGGGGGGCCAAGAGACCCAGTACTTC. It specifies CASSLGGGGQETQYF. The chain recombines TRBV3-1 (or the pseudogene TRBV3-2) with TRBJ2-5; a weak D match, TRBD2 (7 bases). This CDR3 spans 15 amino acids. Germline CDR1 is LGHDT and CDR2 is YNNKEL (reference sequence). Trimming pared 4 bases from V and 1 base from J, leaving 13 bases between.

The gene calls are TRBV27 and TRBJ2-7, with no clear D. Germline V gene data show CDR1 as MNHEY and CDR2 as SMNVEV (reference sequence). Between the trimmed V and J ends, which lost 6 bases and 7 bases, there was a span of 7 bases. The CDR3 totals 10 residues. In nucleotides, the CDR3 is TGTGCCAGCAGCTCGGGTGAGCAGTACGTC. This encodes CASSSGEQYV.

The sample holds a few counts of this clone. This sequence joins TRBV5-1 and TRBJ2-5, with 8 bases identical to TRBD1. There are 17 residues in the CDR3. Germline assignment: CDR1 SGHRS and CDR2 YFSETQ. Trimming cost V 4 bases and J 9 bases; bases outside gene matches: 20. CDR3: CASSLTTGQVLFRAQYF. The CDR3 coding sequence is TGCGCCAGCAGCCTTACTACGGGACAGGTCCTCTTCAGGGCCCAGTACTTC. Full variable domain (rest looked up from reference TRBV5-1 and TRBJ2-5): KAGVTQTPRYLIKTRGQQVTLSCSPISGHRSVSWYQQTPGQGLQFLFEYFSETQRNKGNFPGRFSGRQFSNSRSEMNVSTLELGDSALYLCASSLTTGQVLFRAQYFGPGTRLLVL.

The CDR3 protein is CASSPQDRVSSYEQYF. In DNA, the CDR3 is TGTGCCAGCAGCCCACAGGACAGAGTCAGCTCCTACGAGCAGTACTTC. This rearrangement joins TRBV4-2 to TRBJ2-7, with a tentative D call TRBD1 (6 bases). The CDR3 is 16 residues long. V dropped 4 bases and J dropped 0 bases, with 16 bases sitting between them. Germline CDR1 is LGHNA and CDR2 is YNFKEQ.

The V gene is TRBV30, the J gene TRBJ2-7; a possible D gene is TRBD1 (6 bases). The V end was cut by 0 bases, the J end by 10 bases, with 22 bases between. This CDR3 has 15 residues. Germline V gives CDR1 GTSNPN, CDR2 SVGIG (reference sequence). The CDR3 nucleotides are TGTGCCTGGAGTGTACCAGAACACCTTGGGGGCCCACAGTACGTC. This codes for CAWSVPEHLGGPQYV.

The chain combines TRBV28 with TRBJ1-5, with D tentatively TRBD1 (6 bases). Germline V gene lookup returns CDR1 MDHEN and CDR2 SYDVKM. V was shortened by 3 bases and J by 1 base, with 7 bases between the two germline ends. This CDR3 region has 14 residues. This CDR3 is CASSFRGSNQPQHF. CDR3 nucleotide sequence: TGTGCCAGCAGTTTCAGGGGAAGCAATCAGCCCCAGCATTTT.

The chain recombines TRBV23-1 with TRBJ2-7, with TRBD1 matching over 9 bases. TRBV23-1 is an open reading frame whose function is uncertain. The CDR3 runs to 15 residues. Trimming took 8 bases from V and 2 from J; bases not matched to a gene: 10. The CDR3 loop is CASGPGQGFPYEQYV. The CDR3 DNA follows: TGCGCCAGCGGACCGGGACAGGGCTTCCCCTACGAGCAGTACGTC.

The rearrangement links TRBV6-5 to TRBJ1-4; tentative D call: TRBD1 (6 bases). The CDR3 length is 14 residues. The V gene's germline CDR1 is MNHEY and CDR2 SVGAGI. V lost 2 bases and J lost 11, with 15 bases in between. DNA for the CDR3: TGTGCCAGCAGTTACCGCTCGGGGGGCAGCAAACTGTTTTTT. Its translation: CASSYRSGGSKLFF.